The rows below give T cell receptor beta chains drawn from one sample of a study of CD4 T cells in relation to SARS-CoV-2 and coronaviruses. The protocol was immunoSEQ multiplex PCR, while the TCRdb copy is restricted to in-frame clones and leaves out a portion. This table has about 59,000 clones, 70% to 90% appearing once. Sequencing input: memory CD4+ T cells from PBMCs. Every receptor here comes from a human donor in good health. The CDR3 runs from the conserved cysteine through the conserved F or W. The order of the fields is J gene, V gene, clone size, D gene, CDR3 DNA, CDR3 protein. The D gene is left open where the match is weak. Clone size appears in some rows only: once, few, many, or a class for an expanded clone.

J: TRBJ2-2; V: TRBV6-5; size: NA; D: TRBD1; DNA: TGTGCCAGCAGGAGACAGGGGAACACCGGGGAGCTGTTTTTT; CDR3: CASRRQGNTGELFF
J: TRBJ1-2; V: TRBV7-9; size: few; D: NA; DNA: TGTGCCAGCAGCGAACAGCGGTCCAACTATGGCTACACCTTC; CDR3: CASSEQRSNYGYTF
J: TRBJ2-1; V: TRBV30; size: NA; D: NA; DNA: TGTGCCAGGGGCAGGGAAAACTACAATGAGCAGTTCTTC; CDR3: CARGRENYNEQFF
J: TRBJ2-1; V: TRBV5-1; size: NA; D: TRBD2; DNA: TGCGCCAGCAGCCTGAGGACTAGCGGGAGGACTAGTGAGCAGTTCTTC; CDR3: CASSLRTSGRTSEQFF
J: TRBJ2-7; V: TRBV2; size: NA; D: TRBD1; DNA: TGTGCCAGCAATCCGGACAGGGGGGGTTACGAGCAGTACTTC; CDR3: CASNPDRGGYEQYF
J: TRBJ2-2; V: TRBV11-2; size: few; D: NA; DNA: TGTGCCAGCAGCTTATTAGCGTCGAACACCGGGGAGCTGTTTTTT; CDR3: CASSLLASNTGELFF
J: TRBJ1-6; V: TRBV27; size: NA; D: NA; DNA: TGTGCCAGCAGGGTACAGGGAAATAATTCACCCCTCCACTTT; CDR3: CASRVQGNNSPLHF
J: TRBJ2-3; V: TRBV28; size: NA; D: TRBD2; DNA: TGTGCCAGCAGCCAAGGGAGCGGGAGAGCGAGGGGAGATACGCAGTATTTT; CDR3: CASSQGSGRARGDTQYF
J: TRBJ1-5; V: TRBV6-2/TRBV6-3; size: NA; D: NA; DNA: TGTGCCAGCAGTTACCGGGGTGTGTCCCTCGGGCAGCCCCAGCATTTT; CDR3: CASSYRGVSLGQPQHF
J: TRBJ1-1; V: TRBV24-1; size: NA; D: NA; DNA: TGTGCCACCCGGGGGGTGAACACTGAAGCTTTCTTT; CDR3: CATRGVNTEAFF
J: TRBJ2-3; V: TRBV7-9; size: NA; D: TRBD2; DNA: TGTGCCAGCACCCTACTAGCGGGACTGGATACGCAGTATTTT; CDR3: CASTLLAGLDTQYF
J: TRBJ1-1; V: TRBV24-1; size: NA; D: TRBD1; DNA: TGTGCCACCTCTAGGACAGGGGGGAACACTGAAGCTTTCTTT; CDR3: CATSRTGGNTEAFF
J: TRBJ2-3; V: TRBV18; size: few; D: TRBD2; DNA: TGTGCCAGCTCCAGCGGGGACACAGATACGCAGTATTTT; CDR3: CASSSGDTDTQYF
J: TRBJ2-7; V: TRBV27; size: NA; D: TRBD2; DNA: TGTGCCAACACCCTTAAGGGACTAGCGTTCTCCTACGAGCAGTACTTC; CDR3: CANTLKGLAFSYEQYF
J: TRBJ2-7; V: TRBV3-1/TRBV3-2; size: few; D: NA; DNA: TGTGCCAGCCTAGACGGGGGGCGACGCGAGCAGTACTTC; CDR3: CASLDGGRREQYF
J: TRBJ1-5; V: TRBV19; size: few; D: NA; DNA: TGTGCCAGCGGCAGGCAGGTTGGCAATCAGCCCCAGCATTTT; CDR3: CASGRQVGNQPQHF
J: TRBJ2-7; V: TRBV2; size: NA; D: TRBD2; DNA: TGTGCCAGCAGGACACTAGCGGGGCGTGCCTACGAGCAGTACTTC; CDR3: CASRTLAGRAYEQYF
J: TRBJ1-2; V: TRBV6-2/TRBV6-3; size: NA; D: TRBD1; DNA: TGTGCCAGCAGTTATTATCGTCAGGGGGGCTATGGCTACACCTTC; CDR3: CASSYYRQGGYGYTF
J: TRBJ2-3; V: TRBV20-1; size: NA; D: NA; DNA: TGCAGTGCTGGGCGGGACGCTACGCAGTATTTT; CDR3: CSAGRDATQYF
J: TRBJ2-7; V: TRBV28; size: NA; D: TRBD2; DNA: TGTGCCAGCCGATCCGGGACTAGCCTCTACGAGCAGTACTTC; CDR3: CASRSGTSLYEQYF
J: TRBJ1-1; V: TRBV7-2; size: NA; D: NA; DNA: TGTGCCAGCAGCCCCAATACCTTGAGGGGGACTGAAGCTTTCTTT; CDR3: CASSPNTLRGTEAFF
J: TRBJ2-7; V: TRBV28; size: NA; D: TRBD2; DNA: TGTGCCAGCAGTTTAGTTTCTAGCGGGTCCTACGAGCAGTACTTC; CDR3: CASSLVSSGSYEQYF